These 9 T cell receptor beta chains were all obtained from the same sample, sequenced in a study of blood T cell repertoires in COVID-19. Here immunoSEQ multiplex PCR was the method, and the copy in TCRdb shows in-frame clones only, minus some. Among 250,000 or so clones listed, 89% were seen once. The sequenced material came from peripheral blood. The source is a woman in her 40s who had recovered from COVID-19.

The V call is TRBV7-2, the J call TRBJ2-4, with D perhaps matching TRBD2 (5 bases). The CDR3 totals 15 residues. V was pared by 11 bases and J by 0 bases, with 17 bases between. CDR1 is SGHTA and CDR2 is FQGNSA in the germline V gene. The CDR3 region has the DNA TGTGCCTCGAGCCCGGGGAGACTAGCCAAAAACATTCAGTACTTC. This codes for CASSPGRLAKNIQYF.

The chain carries TRBV21-1 and TRBJ2-2; TRBD2, as called in the table, went unchecked against the DNA. TRBV21-1 is flagged as a pseudogene. The CDR3 totals 14 residues. The CDR3 coding sequence is TGTGCCAGAGGGAGGGGCCCGAACACCGGGGAGCTGTTTTTT. This codes for CARGRGPNTGELFF.

This clone was seen only once. V is TRBV27 and J is TRBJ2-1, with D hard to call. Germline lookup yields CDR1 MNHEY and CDR2 SMNVEV (reference sequence). The V gene lost 0 bases and the J gene lost 3 bases, with 12 bases spanning the gap. The CDR3 totals 16 residues. CDR3 region: CASSLSGGMGYNEQFF. DNA for the CDR3: TGTGCCAGCAGTTTATCAGGCGGCATGGGCTACAATGAGCAGTTCTTC.

The V call is TRBV28, the J call TRBJ2-7, with a possible D match to TRBD2 (7 bases). Germline values: CDR1 MDHEN, CDR2 SYDVKM. The length of the CDR3 is 14 residues. Trimming pared 7 bases from V and 6 bases from J, leaving 19 bases between. The CDR3 sequence is CASKNWGGLGEQYV. CDR3 coding DNA: TGTGCCAGCAAAAACTGGGGGGGGCTGGGCGAGCAGTACGTC.

The genes are TRBV3-1 (or the pseudogene TRBV3-2) and TRBJ1-6, with no clear D. The CDR3 totals 16 residues. Germline CDR1 and CDR2: LGHDT and YNNKEL (reference sequence). V shed 0 bases and J shed 7 bases, with 13 bases lying between them. CDR3 coding DNA: TGTGCCAGCAGCCAAGATCTAGCAGCCAGGAATTCACCCCTCCACTTT. Translated: CASSQDLAARNSPLHF.

CDR3 sequence: CASSATVNTEAFF. As DNA, the CDR3 is TGTGCCAGCAGCGCGACTGTTAACACTGAAGCTTTCTTT. This chain links TRBV9 with TRBJ1-1, with unresolved D. The V end lost 3 bases, the J end lost 2 bases, and 8 bases lay between the germline ends. The CDR3 runs to 13 residues. CDR1 and CDR2 from the germline V gene are SGDLS and YYNGEE.

This CDR3 is CASSPGGLANGDTQYF. CDR3 nucleotide sequence: TGCGCCAGCAGCCCAGGGGGACTAGCCAACGGAGATACGCAGTATTTT. This chain joins TRBV5-1 and TRBJ2-3; 9 bases line up with TRBD2. Germline-derived CDR1 and CDR2 are SGHRS and YFSETQ. Losses at the gene ends were 4 bases for V and 5 bases for J; bases not matched to a gene: 11. CDR3 length: 16 amino acids.

This clone was seen more than once but under ten times. CDR3 DNA sequence: TGTGCCAGCAGATCATCCGGGACCGGGGGGGAGCAGTACGTC. Protein product: CASRSSGTGGEQYV. The chain carries TRBV27 and TRBJ2-7; TRBD2 aligns across 7 bases. V was clipped by 6 bases and J by 7 bases; unmatched bases: 12. The CDR3 consists of 14 residues. CDR1 and CDR2 (germline): MNHEY, SMNVEV (reference sequence).

V gene TRBV29-1 combines with J gene TRBJ2-1; a weak D match, TRBD2 (5 bases). Germline assignment: CDR1 SQVTM and CDR2 ANQGSEA. Between the trimmed V and J ends, which lost 2 bases and 5 bases, there was a span of 13 bases. This CDR3 has 14 residues. For the CDR3, the DNA is TGCAGCGTTGAAAGACTGCGGACTGACAATGAGCAGTTCTTC. This sequence encodes CSVERLRTDNEQFF.